A selection of T cell receptor beta chains follows, all from one sample in a study of vaccination and CD4 T cells after COVID-19. TCRdb redid the calling of the PCR reads with MiXCR, one entry per CDR3 protein. Here the sample spans around 13,000 distinct CDR3 sequences, about 60% being singletons. Their recognized antigens are unknown. Sequencing used CD4+ T cells from blood, cultured in vitro, obtained before SARS-CoV-2 vaccination. The receptors were sampled from a human donor who had recovered from COVID-19. Both conserved end residues are part of each CDR3. Fields, in order: J gene, V gene, D gene, clone size, CDR3 protein, CDR3 DNA. The D gene is left open where the match is weak. Part of the rows lack a size; the others show once, few, many or a class for expanded clones.

TRBJ1-2	TRBV6-1	-	few	CASIPREGYGYTF	TGTGCCAGCATCCCCAGGGAGGGTTATGGCTACACCTTC
TRBJ1-5	TRBV1	-	-	CTSSQDSVSHGGNQPQHF	TGCACCAGCAGCCAAGATTCAGTGTCCCACGGTGGCAATCAGCCCCAGCATTTT
TRBJ2-1	TRBV7-8	TRBD2	-	CASKERDFYNEQFF	TGTGCCAGCAAGGAGCGGGACTTCTACAATGAGCAGTTCTTC
TRBJ1-5	TRBV6-1	TRBD1	few	CASRDRSSNQPQHF	TGTGCCAGCAGGGACAGGAGTAGCAATCAGCCCCAGCATTTT
TRBJ2-3	TRBV7-3	-	few	CASSLLSADTQYF	TGTGCCAGCAGCTTACTTAGCGCAGATACGCAGTATTTT
TRBJ2-2	TRBV7-6	TRBD2	-	CASSSTSGTNTGELFF	TGTGCCAGCAGCTCGACTAGCGGGACGAACACCGGGGAGCTGTTTTTT
TRBJ1-1	TRBV2	-	-	CASSFNRQNTEAFF	TGTGCCAGCAGCTTTAACAGGCAGAACACTGAAGCTTTCTTT
TRBJ2-1	TRBV24-1	-	few	CATHYNEQFF	TGTGCCACCCACTACAATGAGCAGTTCTTC
TRBJ1-1	TRBV20-1	-	-	CSARAQTVMNTEAFF	TGCAGTGCTAGAGCTCAGACAGTCATGAACACTGAAGCTTTCTTT
TRBJ2-3	TRBV6-1	TRBD2	-	CASSRTSGRADTQYF	TGTGCCAGCAGTCGGACTAGCGGGAGGGCGGATACGCAGTATTTT
TRBJ1-5	TRBV5-1	TRBD1	-	CASSRDRGANQPQHF	TGCGCCAGCAGCCGGGACAGAGGCGCTAATCAGCCCCAGCATTTT
TRBJ1-2	TRBV20-1	TRBD1	few	CSATKNNRGFRDGYTF	TGCAGTGCTACGAAAAATAACAGGGGCTTTCGGGATGGCTACACCTTC
TRBJ2-1	TRBV20-1	TRBD1	-	CSETGTGLNEQFF	TGCAGTGAGACCGGGACAGGCCTCAATGAGCAGTTCTTC
TRBJ1-1	TRBV7-9	-	few	CASSPNREAFF	TGTGCCAGCAGCCCCAATAGGGAAGCTTTCTTT
TRBJ1-6	TRBV6-1	-	-	CAISDRWRNSPLHF	TGTGCCATATCGGACCGATGGAGGAATTCACCCCTCCACTTT
TRBJ1-1	TRBV20-1	-	-	CSARVWNSEAFF	TGCAGTGCTAGAGTGTGGAACAGTGAAGCTTTCTTT
TRBJ2-2	TRBV7-6	-	-	CASSPISGVHTGELFF	TGTGCCAGCAGCCCTATTTCTGGAGTCCACACCGGGGAGCTGTTTTTT
TRBJ2-5	TRBV5-1	TRBD1	once	CASSSGQTKETQYF	TGCGCCAGCAGCTCGGGACAGACTAAAGAGACCCAGTACTTC
TRBJ1-2	TRBV2	-	few	CASSEVAFALQSGYTF	TGTGCCAGCAGTGAGGTTGCGTTTGCCCTACAGTCGGGCTACACCTTC
TRBJ2-7	TRBV12-3/TRBV12-4	-	-	CTSSLVEGAKEQYF	TGTACCAGCAGTTTAGTGGAGGGGGCGAAAGAGCAGTACTTC
TRBJ2-5	TRBV20-1	TRBD1	-	CSARSGQGHQETQYF	TGCAGTGCTAGATCGGGACAGGGGCACCAAGAGACCCAGTACTTC
TRBJ1-2	TRBV19	-	-	CASSRGTSSSLYGYTF	TGTGCCAGTAGTAGAGGGACCTCGTCCTCCTTGTATGGCTACACCTTC